The T cell receptor (beta chain) under discussion was sequenced for a study of vaccination effects on CD4 cells after COVID-19. Study-wide context: Sample collection from a couple of convalescent patients occurred 16 days and one week before vaccination.

Comments on this clone: Its antigen is undetermined.

Study-level results: Vaccine-induced new clones formed most post-vaccine spike-reactive clones in convalescents.

Culture proceeded for more than nine days, and CD4+ T cells were then isolated. Half the medium was replaced with IL-2 medium on days 3 and 7. Measured with immunoSEQ multiplex PCR; TCRdb has only the in-frame clones, and not every one. Among tens of thousands of clones listed, about 70% were seen once. This CDR3 has 15 amino acids. Per the germline V gene, CDR1 is MNHNS and CDR2 is SASEGT. V was cut by 3 bases and J by 8 bases, with 16 bases left in between. The sequences come from CD4+ T cells from PBMCs cultured without peptide, collected before COVID-19 vaccination. The rearrangement joins TRBV6-1 to TRBJ1-4; D unresolved. The TCR comes from a human donor who had a prior SARS-CoV-2 infection. CDR3 region: CASSDTGEIGEKLFF. CDR3 DNA sequence: TGTGCCAGCAGTGACACCGGGGAAATAGGAGAAAAACTGTTTTTT.